Listed below are T cell receptor beta chains from one sample, sequenced in a study of T cell responses to AZD1222 COVID-19 vaccine. Assay: immunoSEQ multiplex PCR; the TCRdb copy retains only in-frame clones and omits some. In the table there are 95,000 to 110,000 clones, 90% of which are singletons. The starting material was peripheral blood, obtained on day 0 of AZD1222 vaccination. All receptors come from an adult in good health. Both conserved end residues are part of each CDR3. A D gene is named only where the DNA matches it firmly. Only part of the rows carry a size: once, few, many, or a class if the clone is expanded.

d_gene	abundance	j_gene	v_gene	CDR3aa	CDR3nt
TRBD1	NA	TRBJ2-1	TRBV7-9	CASSPPPGTGSSYNEQFF	TGTGCCAGCAGCCCACCTCCGGGGACAGGGAGCTCCTACAATGAGCAGTTCTTC
NA	NA	TRBJ1-6	TRBV7-9	CAIAVGNSPLHF	TGTGCCATCGCCGTCGGTAATTCACCCCTCCACTTT
NA	few	TRBJ2-1	TRBV12-3/TRBV12-4	CASSPFNEQFF	TGTGCCAGCAGCCCTTTCAATGAGCAGTTCTTC
NA	NA	TRBJ2-7	TRBV5-1	CASSLGDLSGYEQYF	TGCGCCAGCAGCTTGGGGGACTTATCGGGCTACGAGCAGTACTTC
NA	NA	TRBJ1-1	TRBV19	CASKQQPQVNTEAFF	TGTGCCAGTAAGCAGCAACCCCAGGTGAACACTGAAGCTTTCTTT
NA	NA	TRBJ2-7	TRBV28	CASRDSTSYEQYF	TGTGCCAGCAGGGACTCCACCTCCTACGAGCAGTACTTC
TRBD1	NA	TRBJ1-5	TRBV2	CASSDRAGGGNQPQHF	TGTGCCAGCAGTGACCGGGCAGGGGGTGGCAATCAGCCCCAGCATTTT
NA	NA	TRBJ1-3	TRBV18	CASSPRTDSGNTIYF	TGTGCCAGCTCACCACGCACCGACTCTGGAAACACCATATATTTT
TRBD1	NA	TRBJ1-2	TRBV5-1	CASSLPLDRAGYTF	TGCGCCAGCAGCTTGCCCCTCGACAGGGCCGGCTACACCTTC
TRBD1	NA	TRBJ2-7	TRBV5-1	CASSSSGQNLYEQYF	TGCGCCAGCAGCTCCTCGGGACAGAACTTATACGAGCAGTACTTC
NA	NA	TRBJ1-2	TRBV4-1	CASSQDGYGYTF	TGCGCCAGCAGCCAAGACGGTTATGGCTACACCTTC
NA	NA	TRBJ2-7	TRBV3-1/TRBV3-2	CASSQDPLNEQYF	TGTGCCAGCAGCCAAGACCCTCTCAACGAGCAGTACTTC
NA	NA	TRBJ2-3	TRBV19	CASSITDTQYF	TGTGCCAGTAGTATCACAGATACGCAGTATTTT